These 28 T cell receptor beta chains came from one sample sequenced in a study of siplizumab effects on memory and regulatory T cells (dated by TCRdb to about 2019). The library came from the immunoSEQ multiplex PCR assay. TCRdb holds this immuneACCESS table with in-frame rearrangements only. Some clones are missing; in checked studies, unresolved V genes explain under half, and the rest has no known cause. Recorded for this sample are roughly 50,000 clones; more than 75% of them occurred a single time. The ten most abundant clones make up around 0.3% of the sample. The sequenced sample was naive CD8+ T cells sorted from blood. This specimen's cell subset or site label, interpreted: unstimulated naive T cells. All receptors derive from a human donor in good health.

This chain connects TRBV29-1 to TRBJ1-2, with D perhaps TRBD1 (5 bases). The length of the CDR3 is 15 residues. V lost 8 bases and J 0 bases, leaving 19 bases between the germline ends. The germline CDR1 and CDR2 sequences are SQVTM and ANQGSEA. CDR3 loop: CSLWDPETANYGYTF. DNA for the CDR3: TGCAGCCTTTGGGACCCCGAGACAGCTAACTATGGCTACACCTTC.

This chain connects TRBV7-9 to TRBJ2-1; 11 bases align to TRBD2. Losses at the gene ends were 6 bases for V and 3 bases for J; bases not matched to a gene: 4. The CDR3 is 15 residues long. CDR1 is SEHNR, CDR2 FQNEAQ, per germline (reference sequence). The CDR3 nucleotides are TGTGCCAGCAGACCACTAGCGGGGGACTACAATGAGCAGTTCTTC. It translates to CASRPLAGDYNEQFF. Full variable domain (rest looked up from reference TRBV7-9 and TRBJ2-1): DTGVSQNPRHKITKRGQNVTFRCDPISEHNRLYWYRQTLGQGPEFLTYFQNEAQLEKSRLLSDRFSAERPKGSFSTLEIQRTEQGDSAMYLCASRPLAGDYNEQFFGPGTRLTVL.

The chain has TRBV6-5 and TRBJ1-1, with 9 bases matching TRBD1. Trimming at V came to 6 bases and at J to 3 bases, leaving 5 bases not matched to a gene. The CDR3 is 14 amino acids. CDR1 MNHEY and CDR2 SVGAGI come from the germline V gene. CDR3: CASSLTGGYTEAFF. The CDR3 nucleotides are TGTGCCAGCAGCTTGACAGGGGGTTACACTGAAGCTTTCTTT.

The chain carries TRBV6-6 and TRBJ1-1, with 7 bases that match TRBD1. This CDR3 is 16 amino acids long. Germline CDR1 MNHNY, CDR2 SVGAGI (reference sequence). With V trimmed by 6 bases and J by 0 bases, 10 bases remained unmatched. The CDR3 region is CASSTRGGLMNTEAFF. The CDR3 DNA is TGTGCCAGCAGCACCAGGGGGGGCCTCATGAACACTGAAGCTTTCTTT.

V is TRBV18 and J is TRBJ2-2; 7 bases fit TRBD2. This CDR3 spans 16 amino acids. V trimming: 3 bases; J trimming: 4 bases; junction bases outside the gene matches: 8. From germline, CDR1 is KGHSH and CDR2 LQKENI. The CDR3 region is CASSPVTGGGTGELFF. The DNA of the CDR3 is TGTGCCAGCTCACCGGTAACGGGAGGAGGCACCGGGGAGCTGTTTTTT.

The genes are TRBV9 and TRBJ2-2; TRBD1 agrees at 7 bases. In germline, CDR1 is SGDLS, CDR2 YYNGEE. V trimming: 5 bases; J trimming: 4 bases; junction bases outside the gene matches: 8. There are 15 residues in the CDR3. DNA for the CDR3: TGTGCCAGCAGGGAAAGACAGGGAATCACCGGGGAGCTGTTTTTT. It is translated as CASRERQGITGELFF.

The V call is TRBV10-3, the J call TRBJ2-1; 10 bases match TRBD2. V lost 4 bases to trimming and J lost 5 bases; unmatched junction nucleotides: 8. Germline CDR1 and CDR2: ENHRY and SYGVKD. The CDR3 sequence is 16 residues long. The CDR3 sequence: CAISGSGLATDNEQFF. The CDR3 DNA sequence: TGTGCCATCAGTGGGTCGGGACTAGCGACAGACAATGAGCAGTTCTTC.

The chain joins TRBV7-8 to TRBJ2-1; 10 nucleotides line up with TRBD2. There are 17 residues in the CDR3. V shed 4 bases, J shed 6 bases, and the junction held 12 bases outside the gene matches. Germline lookup yields CDR1 SGHVS and CDR2 FQNEAQ. The CDR3 DNA reads as TGTGCCAGCAGCTCGAGTTTAGCGGGGGGAGCCACCAATGAGCAGTTCTTC. This sequence encodes CASSSSLAGGATNEQFF.

The J gene is TRBJ2-3, the V gene TRBV4-1; the D call may be TRBD1 or TRBD2 (5 bases each). Trimming pared 0 bases from V and 4 bases from J, leaving 14 bases between. The CDR3 spans 16 residues. CDR1 is MGHRA, CDR2 YSYEKL, per germline. This chain's CDR3 is CASSQDRGLGADTQYF. As DNA, the CDR3 is TGCGCCAGCAGCCAAGATCGGGGCTTGGGAGCAGATACGCAGTATTTT.

The chain employs TRBV11-2 and TRBJ1-2; 7 bases line up with TRBD1. The CDR3 spans 13 residues. Germline CDR1 SGHAT, CDR2 FQNNGV. V was clipped by 1 base and J by 7 bases; unmatched bases: 3. CDR3 DNA sequence: TGTGCCAGCAGCTTAGTAGGGGGCGGTGGCTACACCTTC. Encoded protein: CASSLVGGGGYTF.

The V call is TRBV6-5, the J call TRBJ1-1; D might be TRBD1 (5 bases). The CDR3 is 15 residues long. Trimming cost V 4 bases and J 4 bases, with 16 bases left between them. The germline V gene encodes CDR1 MNHEY and CDR2 SVGAGI. CDR3 sequence: CASSWENSGATEAFF. The CDR3 DNA reads TGTGCCAGCAGTTGGGAGAACTCCGGGGCCACTGAAGCTTTCTTT.

The DNA of the CDR3 is TGTGCCATCACAAATCCCTCTGGAAACACCATATATTTT. Translation gives CAITNPSGNTIYF. The rearrangement joins TRBV10-3 to TRBJ1-3; D is uncertain. From germline, CDR1 is ENHRY and CDR2 SYGVKD. V was cut by 7 bases and J by 0 bases, with 7 bases left in between. This CDR3 has 13 residues.

CDR3: CASSLSSGLSNQPQHF. The CDR3 nucleotides are TGTGCCAGCAGTTTATCTTCGGGACTTAGCAATCAGCCCCAGCATTTT. The chain carries TRBV27 and TRBJ1-5, with D tentatively TRBD1 (5 bases). CDR3 size: 16 residues. Germline CDR1 and CDR2: MNHEY and SMNVEV (reference sequence). Trimming took 0 bases from V and 0 from J, leaving 9 bases between them.

The chain recombines TRBV7-6 with TRBJ1-1; 8 nucleotides line up with TRBD1. The CDR3 spans 16 residues. The V segment lost 4 bases and the J segment 0 bases; nucleotides outside the gene matches: 7. Per the germline V gene, CDR1 is SGHVS and CDR2 is FNYEAQ. CDR3 sequence reads: CASSSSGGRVNTEAFF. The CDR3 DNA reads as TGTGCCAGCAGCTCTTCAGGGGGCAGGGTGAACACTGAAGCTTTCTTT.

The chain links TRBV11-2 to TRBJ1-5; the match to TRBD1 covers 12 bases. The CDR3 has 16 residues. CDR1 and CDR2 from the germline V gene are SGHAT and FQNNGV. V was clipped by 6 bases and J by 2 bases; unmatched bases: 5. CDR3: CASRGGTGGRNQPQHF. The DNA for the CDR3 is TGTGCCAGCAGAGGTGGGACAGGGGGCCGCAATCAGCCCCAGCATTTT.

J is TRBJ2-3 and V is TRBV7-9; D unclear. CDR3 length equals 18 residues. Germline V CDR1 and CDR2: SEHNR, FQNEAQ (reference sequence). The V end lost 3 bases, the J end lost 0 bases, and 19 bases lay between the germline ends. The CDR3 loop reads CASSFPLTTVDSTDTQYF. In DNA form, the CDR3 reads TGTGCCAGCAGCTTTCCCCTGACCACGGTTGATAGCACAGATACGCAGTATTTT.

The V call is TRBV6-6, the J call TRBJ2-1; D is uncertain. The ends were cut back, 2 bases at V and 14 bases at J, with 13 bases in the middle. Germline V gives CDR1 MNHNY, CDR2 SVGAGI (reference sequence). The CDR3 sequence is 12 residues long. The CDR3: CASSYSTSRKFF. In DNA, the CDR3 is TGTGCCAGCAGTTACAGTACGAGTAGAAAGTTCTTC.

The chain links TRBV19 to TRBJ2-1, with D possibly matching TRBD2 (6 bases). Trimming cost V 3 bases and J 2 bases, with 11 bases left between them. Germline loops: CDR1 LNHDA, CDR2 SQIVND (reference sequence). This CDR3 has 15 residues. As DNA, the CDR3 is TGTGCCAGTAGTATTGGGGGGAATGCCTACAATGAGCAGTTCTTC. Translating gives CASSIGGNAYNEQFF.

The chain is built from TRBV11-2 and TRBJ1-1, with D tentatively TRBD1 (5 bases). V lost 5 bases and J 1 base, leaving 14 bases between the germline ends. The CDR3 consists of 15 residues. CDR1 is SGHAT, CDR2 FQNNGV, per germline. CDR3 in DNA: TGTGCCAGCAGCCAGGGCCCAACAGGGAACACTGAAGCTTTCTTT. Amino acid sequence: CASSQGPTGNTEAFF.

V usage is TRBV10-1 and J usage is TRBJ2-7, with 11 bases fitting TRBD2. V trimming: 5 bases; J trimming: 7 bases; junction bases outside the gene matches: 7. From germline, CDR1 is WNHNN and CDR2 SYGVQD (reference sequence). The CDR3 sequence is 14 residues long. Written as DNA, the CDR3 is TGCGCCAGCAGTTCCGAGACTAGCGGGAATGAGCAGTACTTC. Its protein product is CASSSETSGNEQYF.

The rearrangement uses TRBV10-3 and TRBJ2-2; D is perhaps TRBD1 or TRBD2 (6 bases each). V shed 4 bases and J shed 5 bases, with 8 bases lying between them. The CDR3 consists of 13 residues. CDR1 and CDR2 (germline): ENHRY, SYGVKD. CDR3 residues: CAISGGGTGELFF. The DNA of the CDR3 is TGTGCCATCAGTGGAGGGGGGACCGGGGAGCTGTTTTTT.

The chain uses TRBV5-1 and TRBJ2-7; TRBD2 matches at 7 bases. V shed 0 bases and J 3 bases; nucleotides not matched to a gene: 12. Germline lookup yields CDR1 SGHRS and CDR2 YFSETQ. The CDR3 is 17 amino acids. The CDR3 loop is CASSLAGTGGEGYEQYF. For the CDR3, the DNA is TGCGCCAGCAGCTTGGCCGGGACCGGCGGGGAGGGCTACGAGCAGTACTTC.

CDR3: CASSHSAANNSPLHF. As DNA, the CDR3 is TGTGCCAGCAGCCATTCGGCAGCCAATAATTCACCCCTCCACTTT. J is TRBJ1-6 and V is TRBV7-9; D is unclear. The V gene's germline CDR1 is SEHNR and CDR2 FQNEAQ (reference sequence). This CDR3 has 15 residues. V shed 5 bases and J shed 5 bases, with 13 bases lying between them.

Remarks on this clone: This sample also contains other DNA sequences that code for the same CDR3. The chain joins TRBV29-1 to TRBJ1-1, with unresolved D. Trimming took 3 bases from V and 7 from J, leaving 15 bases between them. CDR1 and CDR2 (germline): SQVTM, ANQGSEA. The CDR3 covers 13 residues. CDR3: CSVEAGWADEAFF. Written as DNA, the CDR3 is TGCAGCGTTGAGGCGGGGTGGGCAGATGAAGCTTTCTTT.

The chain uses TRBV5-4 and TRBJ2-2, with 8 bases fitting TRBD1. With 4 bases clipped from V and 5 bases from J, the junction kept 10 bases outside the gene matches. Germline V gives CDR1 SGHNT, CDR2 YYREEE (reference sequence). The CDR3 is 16 amino acids. The CDR3 bases are TGTGCCAGCAGCCCATTAGGACAGGGAAGGACCGGGGAGCTGTTTTTT. This sequence encodes CASSPLGQGRTGELFF.

The chain carries TRBV29-1 and TRBJ2-7, with D possibly matching TRBD1 (5 bases). CDR3 length: 12 residues. Trimming shortened V by 5 bases and J by 2 bases, and 10 bases separated the two germline ends. The germline V gene has CDR1 SQVTM and CDR2 ANQGSEA. DNA of the CDR3: TGCAGCGTTCTCCCAGGGCCCTACGAGCAGTACTTC. Translating it yields CSVLPGPYEQYF.

This clone was seen only once. V is TRBV7-9 and J is TRBJ1-3, with D uncertain. Trimming shortened V by 2 bases and J by 2 bases, and 13 bases separated the two germline ends. The CDR3 covers 16 residues. Germline values: CDR1 SEHNR, CDR2 FQNEAQ (reference sequence). CDR3 residues: CASSLKPSSAGNTIYF. CDR3 bases: TGTGCCAGCAGCTTAAAGCCTTCCAGTGCTGGAAACACCATATATTTT.

The chain employs TRBV19 and TRBJ2-3; D remains unclear. This CDR3 is 11 amino acids long. V dropped 1 base and J dropped 8 bases, with 4 bases sitting between them. Per the germline V gene, CDR1 is LNHDA and CDR2 is SQIVND (reference sequence). The CDR3 is CASSIGGTQYF. CDR3 nucleotides: TGTGCCAGTAGTATAGGGGGTACGCAGTATTTT.